Sequencing of this TCR beta chain was carried out in a study of blood T cell repertoires in COVID-19. The CDR3 length is 12 residues. V shed 0 bases and J shed 8 bases, with 8 bases lying between them. Germline CDR1 and CDR2: SGHRS and YFSETQ. The repertoire was sequenced with immunoSEQ multiplex PCR; TCRdb's copy has only in-frame clones and lacks some. The sample lists approximately 130,000 clones; around 80% were seen once. This TCR derives from a human donor in a cohort sampled during active COVID-19. The V call is TRBV5-1, the J call TRBJ1-2; no firm D call. Sequenced sample: peripheral blood. The CDR3 region has the DNA TGCGCCAGCAGCTTGGGAGCTCCCGGCTACACCTTC. Its protein product is CASSLGAPGYTF.